The present entry profiles one TCR beta chain with its context. Per the study methods: Using reference gene primer amplification, nucleated cell counts were estimated. Clones were read by immunoSEQ multiplex PCR, and TCRdb kept only the in-frame ones, dropping some. From that table come the V and J calls and clone size; the DNA was used to work out D and trimming. The sample records 110,000 or so clones, approximately 84% being singletons. Per germline, CDR1 KGHDR and CDR2 SFDVKD. The ends lost 4 bases at V and 4 bases at J; junction bases unmatched: 5. The CDR3 length is 15 residues. These data come from a study of blood T cell repertoires in COVID-19. Study-wide background: Material from acute and convalescent COVID-19 was sourced from the United States, Italy and Spain. T cells, B-cell-depleted T cells, or PBMCs provided the cDNA or gDNA that served as material.

Sequenced input: peripheral blood. The chain combines TRBV24-1 with TRBJ2-3, with 9 bases identical to TRBD1. The TCR comes from a man aged 45-60 years with acute or convalescent COVID-19. The DNA for the CDR3 is TGTGCCACCAGTGACCCGGGACAGGGAGCAGATACGCAGTATTTT. This encodes CATSDPGQGADTQYF.